The 9 T cell receptor beta chains presented below share a single source sample, sequenced in a study of blood T cell repertoires in COVID-19. Profiling relied on immunoSEQ multiplex PCR, and the TCRdb table lists in-frame clones only, not all of them. The sample records 110,000 to 150,000 clones, about 80% being singletons. Source material: PBMCs or T cells enriched from blood (not recorded which). The receptor source for this set is a woman aged 18 to 35 who had been exposed to COVID-19.

This chain joins TRBV27 and TRBJ1-1; no clear D gene. Between the trimmed V and J ends, which lost 3 bases and 6 bases, there was a span of 11 bases. CDR1 is MNHEY and CDR2 is SMNVEV in the germline V gene (reference sequence). The CDR3 covers 13 residues. This CDR3 is CASSLSLSAEAFF. The DNA of the CDR3 is TGTGCCAGCAGTTTGTCCCTCTCCGCTGAAGCTTTCTTT.

This chain's CDR3 is CASFRLNTEAFF. CDR3 in DNA: TGTGCCAGCTTCAGGCTGAACACTGAAGCTTTCTTT. This rearrangement joins TRBV28 to TRBJ1-1; no reliable D call. V gave up 8 bases and J gave up 0 bases, with 7 bases separating them. CDR1 and CDR2 from the germline V gene are MDHEN and SYDVKM. The CDR3 totals 12 residues. Variable domain in full (rest from reference TRBV28 and TRBJ1-1): DVKVTQSSRYLVKRTGEKVFLECVQDMDHENMFWYRQDPGLGLRLIYFSYDVKMKEKGDIPEGYSVSREKKERFSLILESASTNQTSMYLCASFRLNTEAFFGQGTRLTVV.

The J gene is TRBJ2-1, the V gene TRBV11-3; 14 nucleotides agree with TRBD2. Germline V CDR1 and CDR2: SGHNT, YENEEA. This CDR3 contains 17 residues. After removal of 5 bases from V and 2 bases from J, the junction contained 5 bases not matched to a gene. CDR3 DNA sequence: TGTGCCAGCAGCGCCGGGACTAGCGGGAGAACCTACAATGAGCAGTTCTTC. It encodes CASSAGTSGRTYNEQFF.

This sequence joins TRBV25-1 and TRBJ1-1; 11 bases are a match to TRBD1. This CDR3 contains 15 residues. Germline V gene sequence: CDR1 MGHDK, CDR2 SYGVNS. With V trimmed by 6 bases and J by 1 base, 4 bases remained unmatched. The CDR3 sequence is CASRDRGQGNTEAFF. CDR3 nucleotide sequence: TGTGCCAGCAGGGACAGGGGGCAAGGGAACACTGAAGCTTTCTTT.

The chain carries TRBV19 and TRBJ2-3; tentative D call: TRBD2 (5 bases). CDR3 length: 14 amino acids. Trimming removed 3 bases from V and 6 bases from J, with 13 bases in between. The germline gives CDR1 LNHDA, CDR2 SQIVND (reference sequence). Written as DNA, the CDR3 is TGTGCCAGTAGTATGGAGAGGGAGACGGATACGCAGTATTTT. Protein sequence: CASSMERETDTQYF.

The V call is TRBV7-2, the J call TRBJ2-1, with 9 bases that match TRBD2. J was trimmed by 6 bases and V by 1 base; bases with no gene match: 7. Germline-derived CDR1 and CDR2 are SGHTA and FQGNSA. This CDR3 is built from 16 residues. The CDR3 coding sequence is TGTGCCAGCAGCTTAGTAGGCGGGAGGGAGCGCAATGAGCAGTTCTTC. Translation: CASSLVGGRERNEQFF.

V gene TRBV30 combines with J gene TRBJ2-5, with 9 positions matching TRBD1. With 3 bases clipped from V and 1 base from J, the junction kept 3 bases outside the gene matches. This CDR3 is 14 amino acids long. CDR1 GTSNPN and CDR2 SVGIG come from the germline V gene (reference sequence). In DNA form, the CDR3 reads TGTGCCTGGAGGGGGACAGGGTCCCAAGAGACCCAGTACTTC. Its translation is CAWRGTGSQETQYF.

As DNA, the CDR3 is TGTGCCAGTAGTACTGGGCAGGGGTCTGGAAACACCATATATTTT. Protein sequence: CASSTGQGSGNTIYF. This chain links TRBV19 with TRBJ1-3, with D possibly being TRBD1 (6 bases). CDR1 is LNHDA and CDR2 is SQIVND in the germline V gene (reference sequence). This CDR3 region has 15 residues. Trimming stripped 4 bases from V and 1 base from J, with 11 bases between.

V is TRBV18 and J is TRBJ2-7, with TRBD1 matching 7 bases. The V gene end was trimmed by 3 bases and the J gene end by 7 bases; junction bases not matched to a gene: 15. The CDR3 spans 16 residues. Per the germline V gene, CDR1 is KGHSH and CDR2 is LQKENI. In DNA form, the CDR3 reads TGTGCCAGCTCACCTGGCGTGGGACAGACCCGCGGAGAGCAGTACTTC. It translates to CASSPGVGQTRGEQYF.